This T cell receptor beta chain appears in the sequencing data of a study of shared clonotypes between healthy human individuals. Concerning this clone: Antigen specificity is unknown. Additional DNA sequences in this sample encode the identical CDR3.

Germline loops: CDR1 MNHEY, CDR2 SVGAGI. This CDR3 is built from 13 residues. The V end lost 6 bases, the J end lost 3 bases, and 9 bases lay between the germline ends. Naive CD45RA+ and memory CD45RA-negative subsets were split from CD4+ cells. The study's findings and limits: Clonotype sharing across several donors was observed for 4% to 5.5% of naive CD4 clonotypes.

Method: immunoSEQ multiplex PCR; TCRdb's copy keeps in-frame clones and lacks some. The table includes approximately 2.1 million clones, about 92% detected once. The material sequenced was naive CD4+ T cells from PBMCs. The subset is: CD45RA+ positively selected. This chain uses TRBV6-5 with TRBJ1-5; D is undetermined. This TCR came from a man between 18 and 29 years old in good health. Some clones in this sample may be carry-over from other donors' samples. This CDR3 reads CASSWDSNQPQHF. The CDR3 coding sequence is TGTGCCAGCAGCTGGGATTCCAATCAGCCCCAGCATTTT.